A selection of T cell receptor beta chains follows, all from one sample in a study of identical twins. From the 5' RACE reads, TCRdb called clonotypes with MiXCR, one entry per CDR3 protein. This sample yields hundreds of thousands of distinct CDR3 sequences, of which 9% to 15% are seen a single time; under 2% belongs to the top ten. The sample was also linked to a second study, of yellow fever vaccine responses in identical twins.

The sequencing sample was made of PBMCs. These receptors all stem from a woman aged 18-30 years in good health. CDR3s include the opening cysteine and the closing phenylalanine or tryptophan. A D gene is named only where the DNA matches it firmly. Clone size is stated in some rows and not others, as once, few, many or a class when expanded.

>TRBV6-5|NA|TRBJ2-1|few
TGTGCCAGCAGTTACTCGTGGGAGGGGGGTAATGAGCAGTTCTTC
CASSYSWEGGNEQFF
>TRBV12-3/TRBV12-4|TRBD1|TRBJ2-1|NA
TGTGCCAGCACCAGGGCCTTAGGGGCTGGAGGGACAGGGAAGAGGAATGAGCAGTTCTTC
CASTRALGAGGTGKRNEQFF
>TRBV28|NA|TRBJ2-2|few
TGTGCCAGCAGTTTACCCCGCAGTGGGGGAACCGGGGAGCTGTTTTTT
CASSLPRSGGTGELFF
>TRBV10-3|TRBD1|TRBJ2-3|NA
TGTGCCATCAGAGACCGGGACAGGGGGACAGATACGCAGTATTTT
CAIRDRDRGTDTQYF
>TRBV11-3|NA|TRBJ2-1|few
TGTGCCAGCAGCCCCGGGCACGGCAATGAGCAGTTCTTC
CASSPGHGNEQFF
>TRBV5-5|NA|TRBJ2-3|many
TGTGCCAGCAGCCGGACAGTGACTGATACGCAGTATTTT
CASSRTVTDTQYF
>TRBV20-1|NA|TRBJ1-5|NA
TGCAGTGCAAATAAGGGGGGCAATCAGCCCCAGCATTTT
CSANKGGNQPQHF
>TRBV29-1|NA|TRBJ1-1|once
TGCAGCGTTGCGGGTTTCACTGAAGCTTTCTTT
CSVAGFTEAFF
>TRBV3-1|TRBD2|TRBJ2-1|NA
TGTGCCAGCAGCCAAGATTGGACTAGCGGAGGGTACAATGAGCAGTTCTTC
CASSQDWTSGGYNEQFF
>TRBV5-1|NA|TRBJ2-1|NA
TGCGCCAGCAACACCCGGGGCGGGAATGAGCAGTTCTTC
CASNTRGGNEQFF
>TRBV10-3|TRBD2|TRBJ2-2|few
TGTGCCATCAGTGGACTAGCGGGACCGAACACCGGGGAGCTGTTTTTT
CAISGLAGPNTGELFF
>TRBV3-1|TRBD2|TRBJ2-5|NA
TGTGCCAGCCGCCGGAGGGTCCTACCGACAGCACGAGGACTAGTCGGGGAGACCCAGTACTTC
CASRRRVLPTARGLVGETQYF
>TRBV7-9|NA|TRBJ2-5|few
TGTGCCAGCACCACGTCAGAGACCCAGTACTTC
CASTTSETQYF
>TRBV4-1|NA|TRBJ1-2|NA
TGCGCCAGCAGCCAAGTTCTTAGGGGCCTCAACTATGGCTACACCTTC
CASSQVLRGLNYGYTF
>TRBV28|TRBD1|TRBJ1-5|NA
TGTGCCAGCAGACCGGGACAGGGACCTCGGGGGCCCCAGCATTTT
CASRPGQGPRGPQHF
>TRBV5-1|NA|TRBJ2-1|NA
TGCGCCAGCAGCTCATTCCTACCTGAGCAGTTCTTC
CASSSFLPEQFF
>TRBV12-3/TRBV12-4|NA|TRBJ1-2|few
TGTGCCAGCAGTCCGGGTGGGTGGGGGACCTTC
CASSPGGWGTF
>TRBV12-3/TRBV12-4|TRBD1|TRBJ2-7|NA
TGTGCCAGCAGTTTGGGACAGGCCGGAACCTACGAGCAGTACTTC
CASSLGQAGTYEQYF
>TRBV7-8|TRBD2|TRBJ2-5|few
TGTGCCAGCAGCTGGGGACTAGCGGACCAAGAGACCCAGTACTTC
CASSWGLADQETQYF
>TRBV29-1|NA|TRBJ2-7|NA
TGCAGCGTTGAAGAGGGGGCTTACGAGCAGTACTTC
CSVEEGAYEQYF